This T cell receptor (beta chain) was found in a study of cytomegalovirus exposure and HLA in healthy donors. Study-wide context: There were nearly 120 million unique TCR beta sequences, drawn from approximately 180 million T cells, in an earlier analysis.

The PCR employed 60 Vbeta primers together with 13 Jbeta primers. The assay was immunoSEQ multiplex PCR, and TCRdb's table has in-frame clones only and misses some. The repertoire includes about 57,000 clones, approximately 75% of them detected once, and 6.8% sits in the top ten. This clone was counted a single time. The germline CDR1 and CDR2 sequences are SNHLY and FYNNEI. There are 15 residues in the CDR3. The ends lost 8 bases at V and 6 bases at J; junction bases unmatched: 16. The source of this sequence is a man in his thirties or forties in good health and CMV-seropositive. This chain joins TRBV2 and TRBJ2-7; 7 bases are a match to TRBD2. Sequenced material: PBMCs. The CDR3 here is CASAAILGGLGEQYF. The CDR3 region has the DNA TGTGCCAGCGCGGCTATACTCGGGGGGTTGGGCGAGCAGTACTTC.